The 25 T cell receptor beta chains below were found in one sample sequenced in a study of shared clonotypes between healthy human individuals (dated by TCRdb to the early 2020s). Library generation was performed with the immunoSEQ multiplex PCR assay. This immuneACCESS table, as held by TCRdb, lists in-frame sequences with V and J called but not all clones. Of the missing ones, under half trace to an unresolved V gene in checked studies; the others have no known cause. The sample contains some 2,000,000 clones, 90% to 95% of them found a single time. The ten largest account for 0.1% to 0.15% of the sample. Sequenced sample: naive CD4+ T cells sorted from blood. The sample's cell subset or site, from its label and the paper: CD45RA+ positively selected. Source of these receptors: a man aged 18 to 29 in good health.

This clone showed up just once. CDR3 DNA: TGTGCCAGCTCACCAATAGCGGGAGTTCAGAATGAGCAGTTCTTC. It encodes CASSPIAGVQNEQFF. This chain joins TRBV18 and TRBJ2-1; 9 bases align to TRBD2. The CDR3 spans 15 residues. V gave up 2 bases and J gave up 7 bases; unmatched junction bases: 6. The germline gives CDR1 KGHSH, CDR2 LQKENI.

This chain joins TRBV6-5 and TRBJ1-2; the D gene is possibly TRBD1 (6 bases). In germline, CDR1 is MNHEY, CDR2 SVGAGI. The germline V and J ends were trimmed by 2 bases and 5 bases, with 9 bases remaining between them. The CDR3 is 13 amino acids. Here the CDR3 reads CASSYRGQYGYTF. CDR3 coding DNA: TGTGCCAGCAGTTACCGGGGACAATATGGCTACACCTTC.

J is TRBJ2-3 and V is TRBV15; D might be TRBD2 (6 bases). The V end was cut by 9 bases, the J end by 2 bases, with 21 bases between. This CDR3 comprises 16 residues. From germline, CDR1 is LNHNV and CDR2 YYDKDF (reference sequence). CDR3 protein: CATSGWREWYTDTQYF. In nucleotides, the CDR3 is TGTGCCACAAGCGGGTGGAGGGAGTGGTACACAGATACGCAGTATTTT.

This chain connects TRBV11-3 to TRBJ2-1; 9 bases match TRBD1. Trimming removed 4 bases from V and 6 bases from J; junction bases left unmatched: 7. The CDR3 consists of 15 residues. The germline V gene has CDR1 SGHNT and CDR2 YENEEA. In DNA, the CDR3 is TGTGCCAGCAGCTCCGGACAGGGGATCAGCAATGAGCAGTTCTTC. Residues: CASSSGQGISNEQFF.

As concerns this clone: This clone may be a read error of a much larger clone one base away. The identical CDR3 is also encoded by other nucleotide sequences in the sample. V and J are TRBV10-2 and TRBJ2-5; D gene unclear. Germline values: CDR1 WSHSY, CDR2 SAAADI. The CDR3 covers 11 residues. Trimming removed 2 bases from V and 4 bases from J, with 2 bases in between. The CDR3: CASSEGETQYF. CDR3 in DNA: TGCGCCAGCAGTGAGGGAGAGACCCAGTACTTC.

This rearrangement joins TRBV25-1 to TRBJ1-6; 7 bases are a match to TRBD1. There are 15 residues in the CDR3. V dropped 5 bases and J dropped 4; count of bases not matched to a gene: 5. Germline V lookup: CDR1 MGHDK, CDR2 SYGVNS. The CDR3 region has the DNA TGTGCCAGCAGTTCGCCGGGACAGTATAATTCACCCCTCCACTTT. Protein sequence: CASSSPGQYNSPLHF.

V and J are TRBV6-5 and TRBJ2-7, with D perhaps matching TRBD1 (6 bases). CDR1 is MNHEY, CDR2 SVGAGI, per germline. Trimming cost V 2 bases and J 2 bases, with 13 bases left between them. The CDR3 length is 15 residues. The CDR3 region is CASSYRQARTYEQYF. CDR3 DNA sequence: TGTGCCAGCAGTTACAGACAGGCGAGAACCTACGAGCAGTACTTC.

The chain recombines TRBV29-1 with TRBJ1-4; unclear D gene. The germline V gene has CDR1 SQVTM and CDR2 ANQGSEA. The germline V and J ends were trimmed by 7 bases and 5 bases, with 14 bases remaining between them. The CDR3 is 13 amino acids. The CDR3: CSAGMQENEKLFF. The CDR3 nucleotides read TGCAGCGCGGGAATGCAGGAGAATGAAAAACTGTTTTTT. Variable domain in full (rest from reference TRBV29-1 and TRBJ1-4): SAVISQKPSRDICQRGTSLTIQCQVDSQVTMMFWYRQQPGQSLTLIATANQGSEATYESGFVIDKFPISRPNLTFSTLTVSNMSPEDSSIYLCSAGMQENEKLFFGSGTQLSVL.

The chain combines TRBV13 with TRBJ2-1; D not certain. Trimming removed 0 bases from V and 4 bases from J, with 10 bases in between. Germline CDR1 PRHDT, CDR2 FYEKMQ (reference sequence). CDR3 length equals 15 residues. The CDR3: CASSLGTESYNEQFF. The CDR3 region has the DNA TGTGCCAGCAGCTTAGGAACGGAATCTTACAATGAGCAGTTCTTC.

This clone occurred a few times. Additional DNA sequences in this sample encode the identical CDR3. This rearrangement joins TRBV27 to TRBJ1-6; no firm D call. From germline, CDR1 is MNHEY and CDR2 SMNVEV (reference sequence). The V end was cut by 1 base, the J end by 0 bases, with 7 bases between. The CDR3 extends over 16 amino acids. As DNA, the CDR3 is TGTGCCAGCAGTTTATGGGGTAGCTCCTATAATTCACCCCTCCACTTT. It specifies CASSLWGSSYNSPLHF.

The rearrangement links TRBV30 to TRBJ1-1; 10 bases align to TRBD1. The CDR3 totals 14 residues. The germline gives CDR1 GTSNPN, CDR2 SVGIG (reference sequence). V lost 4 bases and J lost 3; bases outside the gene matches: 5. This CDR3 is CAWTPGQGYTEAFF. The CDR3, as DNA: TGTGCCTGGACTCCGGGACAGGGGTACACTGAAGCTTTCTTT.

This chain uses TRBV27 with TRBJ2-1, with a possible D match to TRBD1 (6 bases). V lost 6 bases to trimming and J lost 9 bases, with 21 bases between them. CDR1 is MNHEY, CDR2 SMNVEV, per germline (reference sequence). The CDR3 runs to 15 residues. The CDR3 nucleotides are TGTGCCAGCAGATCTTCAGGGGCTACGGTTGGTGAGCAGTTCTTC. Protein product: CASRSSGATVGEQFF.

The J gene is TRBJ2-7, the V gene TRBV28; D is undetermined. CDR3 length: 15 residues. The V end lost 5 bases, the J end lost 3 bases, and 17 bases lay between the germline ends. CDR1 MDHEN and CDR2 SYDVKM come from the germline V gene. This chain's CDR3 is CASSGRARILYEQYF. In DNA, the CDR3 is TGTGCCAGCAGTGGGCGCGCGCGGATCCTCTACGAGCAGTACTTC.

Notes on this clone: The same CDR3 also results from other DNA sequences found in this sample. The V and J genes are TRBV18 and TRBJ2-7; 7 positions agree with TRBD1. J lost 4 bases, V lost 3 bases, and 6 bases had no gene match. Germline V gene sequence: CDR1 KGHSH, CDR2 LQKENI. CDR3 length: 14 residues. CDR3 loop: CASSPSGGSYEQYF. CDR3 nucleotide sequence: TGTGCCAGCTCACCTTCAGGGGGATCATACGAGCAGTACTTC.

This clone was seen only once. The V gene is TRBV18, the J gene TRBJ1-2; tentative D call: TRBD1 (5 bases). V was clipped by 1 base and J by 6 bases, with 6 bases between them. The V gene's germline CDR1 is KGHSH and CDR2 LQKENI. The CDR3 loop spans 12 amino acids. The CDR3 sequence: CASSPQDNGYTF. CDR3 DNA sequence: TGTGCCAGCTCACCACAGGACAATGGCTACACCTTC.

The rearrangement joins TRBV7-2 to TRBJ2-7, with D hard to call. Germline CDR1 and CDR2: SGHTA and FQGNSA. This CDR3 region has 14 residues. V gave up 5 bases and J gave up 1 base, with 12 bases separating them. CDR3 residues: CASSAHEQSYEQYF. CDR3 nucleotides: TGTGCCAGCAGCGCCCACGAACAATCCTACGAGCAGTACTTC.

The chain joins TRBV6-5 to TRBJ2-6; D uncertain. Trimming took off 6 bases at V and 1 base at J, with 10 bases between the two ends. CDR1 and CDR2 (germline): MNHEY, SVGAGI. The CDR3 is made up of 15 amino acids. For the CDR3, the DNA is TGTGCCAGCAGCCCACTGACATCTGGGGCCAACGTCCTGACTTTC. Encoded protein: CASSPLTSGANVLTF.

Turning to this clone: Germline is not matched at one junction end, which may reflect a read error. V gene TRBV30 combines with J gene TRBJ1-2; D not certain. CDR3 length: 14 residues. Looked up from germline, CDR1 is GTSNPN and CDR2 is SVGIG (reference sequence). The CDR3 nucleotides read TGTGCCGGGAGGACCCTCTCCTATTCCTATGGCTACACCTTC. Its translation: CAGRTLSYSYGYTF.

The chain joins TRBV9 to TRBJ2-7; D tentatively reads TRBD1 or TRBD2 (5 bases each). CDR3 length equals 16 residues. Germline values: CDR1 SGDLS, CDR2 YYNGEE. Trimming left V 4 bases short and J 1 base short, with 18 bases between. CDR3 nucleotide sequence: TGTGCCAGCAGCCCGGGGCTTCTAGAGGGATCCTACGAGCAGTACTTC. The encoded protein is CASSPGLLEGSYEQYF.

The genes are TRBV6-1 and TRBJ2-7; unclear D gene. From germline, CDR1 is MNHNS and CDR2 SASEGT. V was clipped by 1 base and J by 0 bases, with 10 bases between them. CDR3 size: 15 residues. The CDR3 nucleotides read TGTGCCAGCAGTGAAGAGGCGCGCAACTCCTACGAGCAGTACTTC. Protein: CASSEEARNSYEQYF.

This clone was observed once. The chain is built from TRBV7-2 and TRBJ2-3; a possible D gene is TRBD2 (5 bases). This CDR3 is 12 amino acids long. The V gene's germline CDR1 is SGHTA and CDR2 FQGNSA. V lost 7 bases to trimming and J lost 2 bases, with 7 bases between them. The CDR3 is CASTGNTDTQYF. CDR3 DNA sequence: TGTGCCAGCACCGGGAACACAGATACGCAGTATTTT.

On this clone itself: The same CDR3 can be traced to other DNA sequences in this sample. The V gene is TRBV6-5, the J gene TRBJ1-3, with TRBD1 matching over 7 bases. This CDR3 has 15 residues. In germline, CDR1 is MNHEY, CDR2 SVGAGI. The V gene end was trimmed by 4 bases and the J gene end by 2 bases; junction bases not matched to a gene: 5. The CDR3 reads CASSSSQGTGNTIYF. CDR3 sequence (DNA): TGTGCCAGCAGTTCCTCACAGGGGACTGGAAACACCATATATTTT.

The chain carries TRBV18 and TRBJ1-2, with D perhaps matching TRBD1 (5 bases). CDR1 is KGHSH and CDR2 is LQKENI in the germline V gene. The CDR3 consists of 13 residues. Trimming left V 4 bases short and J 9 bases short, with 15 bases between. This CDR3 is CASSRTTDSSYTF. The CDR3 DNA is TGTGCCAGCTCACGAACGACAGACAGCAGCTACACCTTC.

The chain carries TRBV11-2 and TRBJ1-1; D not resolved. The V end lost 4 bases, the J end lost 1 base, and 7 bases lay between the germline ends. This CDR3 contains 13 residues. The germline V gene has CDR1 SGHAT and CDR2 FQNNGV. In DNA, the CDR3 is TGTGCCAGCAGCTACGACGGGAACACTGAAGCTTTCTTT. Translation gives CASSYDGNTEAFF.

V is TRBV9 and J is TRBJ2-3, with 8 bases aligning to TRBD2. CDR3 size: 15 residues. Germline-derived CDR1 and CDR2 are SGDLS and YYNGEE. V shed 3 bases and J 2 bases; nucleotides not matched to a gene: 5. The CDR3 sequence: CASSAHSGITDTQYF. CDR3 DNA sequence: TGTGCCAGCAGCGCGCATAGCGGGATCACAGATACGCAGTATTTT.